Below, 2 T cell receptor beta chains from the same sample are listed, as sequenced in a study of T cells in Graves' hyperthyroidism and ophthalmopathy. TCR beta CDR3 regions were amplified from RNA. HTBI primers drove first-round RT-PCR of the TCR CDR3. TCRdb analysed the multiplex PCR reads with MiXCR anew, one entry per CDR3 protein. The table shows around 350,000 distinct CDR3 sequences, with less than 15% occurring only once. Sequencing input: blood. The receptors here all came from a woman aged 18-35 years with Graves' hyperthyroidism.

This clonotype was seen many times. The chain is built from TRBV29-1 and TRBJ1-1, with D possibly TRBD1 on 6 matching bases. The V gene lost 6 bases and the J gene lost 1 base, with 12 bases spanning the gap. This CDR3 is 13 amino acids long. Germline V gene data show CDR1 as SQVTM and CDR2 as ANQGSEA. The DNA for the CDR3 is TGCAGCGTCCAAGGACAGTCGAACACTGAAGCTTTCTTT. Translated: CSVQGQSNTEAFF.

The sample holds a few counts of this clonotype. This chain connects TRBV6-4 to TRBJ2-7; no clear D gene. This CDR3 is built from 12 residues. Germline CDR1 MRHNA, CDR2 SNTAGT. The V end was cut by 6 bases, the J end by 0 bases, with 6 bases between. The chain's CDR3 is CASRLLSYEQYF. Written as DNA, the CDR3 is TGTGCCAGCAGGCTGCTCTCCTACGAGCAGTACTTC.